This is a list of T cell receptor beta chains from one sample in a study of blood T cell repertoires in COVID-19. Only in-frame clones appear in the TCRdb table, and some are missing; sequencing was by immunoSEQ multiplex PCR. This table holds a few hundred thousand clones, 80% to 95% found once. Sequencing used PBMCs or T cells enriched from blood (not recorded which). These receptors were obtained from a woman under 40 who had recovered from COVID-19. Each CDR3 is given with its conserved first and last residue. A D gene is named only where the DNA matches it firmly. The size of a clone is reported for some rows only, either as once, few or many, or as a class for expanded clones.

clone_size	v_call	d_call	j_call	cdr3_nt	cdr3_aa
NA	TRBV3-1/TRBV3-2	TRBD2	TRBJ2-1	TGTGCCAGCAGCCATGGCGGACTAGCGGATAGGAATGAGCAGTTCTTC	CASSHGGLADRNEQFF
NA	TRBV30	TRBD2	TRBJ2-1	TGTGCCTGGACCCCCGGGGGGTACAATGAGCAGTTCTTC	CAWTPGGYNEQFF
NA	TRBV3-1/TRBV3-2	TRBD1	TRBJ1-3	TGTGCCAGCAGTCCGGGACAGCCCATCTCTGGAAACACCATATATTTT	CASSPGQPISGNTIYF
NA	TRBV19	NA	TRBJ1-1	TGTGCCAGTACCCGGGGGAGGCGAAACACTGAAGCTTTCTTT	CASTRGRRNTEAFF
few	TRBV7-3	TRBD2	TRBJ2-5	TGTGCCAGCAGCTTATCCGGGGGGATTGGAGAGACCCAGTACTTC	CASSLSGGIGETQYF
NA	TRBV27	TRBD2	TRBJ2-1	TGTGCCAGCAGTTCAGGACTAGCGAATGAGCAGTTCTTC	CASSSGLANEQFF
NA	TRBV7-2	TRBD2	TRBJ2-5	TGTGCCAGCAGCCCCAGGTTCGGGGGGCAAGAGACCCAGTACTTC	CASSPRFGGQETQYF
NA	TRBV11-3	TRBD2	TRBJ2-1	TGTGCCAGCAGCAACAGCGGGGGGCTGGGCAATGAGCAGTTCTTC	CASSNSGGLGNEQFF
NA	TRBV6-2/TRBV6-3	NA	TRBJ1-1	TGTGCCAGCAGTGACCTCACAGGGTTTGGCACTGAAGCTTTCTTT	CASSDLTGFGTEAFF
once	TRBV12-3/TRBV12-4	NA	TRBJ1-5	TGTGCCAGCAGTTCAGGGGGCAATCAGCCCCAGCATTTT	CASSSGGNQPQHF
NA	TRBV5-6	NA	TRBJ2-3	TGTGCCAGCAGCCGCCGAGTTGCAGATACGCAGTATTTT	CASSRRVADTQYF
NA	TRBV28	NA	TRBJ2-1	TGTGCCAGCAGTAAACACAGGGAAGACAATGAGCAGTTCTTC	CASSKHREDNEQFF
NA	TRBV11-2	NA	TRBJ2-1	TGTGCCAGCAGCTTCAGCAGGGCCCATCAGTTCTTC	CASSFSRAHQFF
NA	TRBV4-2	NA	TRBJ2-2	TGTGCCAGCAGCCAAGAGGCTGTGAACACCGGGGAGCTGTTTTTT	CASSQEAVNTGELFF
NA	TRBV18	TRBD1	TRBJ1-2	TGTGCCAGCTCACCATCTCAGGGGGCAGAGGTGGGCTACACCTTC	CASSPSQGAEVGYTF
NA	TRBV20-1	NA	TRBJ2-7	TGCAGTGCTAGTGTCCGGGGCTCCTACGAGCAGTACTTC	CSASVRGSYEQYF